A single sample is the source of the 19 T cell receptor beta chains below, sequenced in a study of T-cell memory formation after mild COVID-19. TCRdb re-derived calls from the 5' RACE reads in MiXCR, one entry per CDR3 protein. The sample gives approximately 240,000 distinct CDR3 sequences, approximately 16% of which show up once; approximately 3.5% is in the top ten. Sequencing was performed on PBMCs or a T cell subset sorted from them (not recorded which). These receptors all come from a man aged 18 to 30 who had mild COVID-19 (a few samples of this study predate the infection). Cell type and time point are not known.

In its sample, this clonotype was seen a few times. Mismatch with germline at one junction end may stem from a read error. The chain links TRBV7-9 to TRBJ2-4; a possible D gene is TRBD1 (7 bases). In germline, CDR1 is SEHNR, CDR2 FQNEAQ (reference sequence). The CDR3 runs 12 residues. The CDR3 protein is CASSLVAGQLHF. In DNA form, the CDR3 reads TGTGCCAGCAGCTTAGTTGCGGGACAGCTCCACTTC.

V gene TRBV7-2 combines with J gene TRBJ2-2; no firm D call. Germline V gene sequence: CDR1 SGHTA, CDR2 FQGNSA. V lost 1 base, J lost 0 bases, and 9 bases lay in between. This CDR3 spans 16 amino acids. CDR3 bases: TGTGCCAGCAGCTTAGTAGGCGTCTCGAACACCGGGGAGCTGTTTTTT. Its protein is CASSLVGVSNTGELFF.

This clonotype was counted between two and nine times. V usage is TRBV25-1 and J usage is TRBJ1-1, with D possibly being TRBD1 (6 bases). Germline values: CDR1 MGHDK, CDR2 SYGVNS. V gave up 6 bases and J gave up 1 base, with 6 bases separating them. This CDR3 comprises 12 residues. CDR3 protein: CASRGGNTEAFF. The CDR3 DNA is TGTGCCAGCAGAGGGGGGAACACTGAAGCTTTCTTT.

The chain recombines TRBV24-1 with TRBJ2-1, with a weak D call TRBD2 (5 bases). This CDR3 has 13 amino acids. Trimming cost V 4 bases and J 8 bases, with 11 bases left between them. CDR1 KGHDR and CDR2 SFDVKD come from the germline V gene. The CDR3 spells CATSDVTRDEQFF. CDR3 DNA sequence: TGTGCCACCAGTGACGTAACTAGAGATGAGCAGTTCTTC.

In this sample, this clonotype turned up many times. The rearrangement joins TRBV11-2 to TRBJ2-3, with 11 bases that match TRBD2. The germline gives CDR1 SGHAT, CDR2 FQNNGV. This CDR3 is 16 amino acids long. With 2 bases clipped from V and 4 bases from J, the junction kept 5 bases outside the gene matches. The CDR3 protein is CASSLRGLAVPDTQYF. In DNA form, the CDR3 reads TGTGCCAGCAGCTTAAGGGGACTAGCGGTGCCAGATACGCAGTATTTT.

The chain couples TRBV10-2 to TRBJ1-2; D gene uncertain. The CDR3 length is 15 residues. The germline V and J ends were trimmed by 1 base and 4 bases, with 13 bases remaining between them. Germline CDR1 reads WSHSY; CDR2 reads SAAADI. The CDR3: CASSEYQERLYGYTF. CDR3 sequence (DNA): TGCGCCAGCAGTGAGTACCAGGAGCGACTCTATGGCTACACCTTC.

The CDR3 DNA sequence: TGTGCCAGCAGCCCCGGGCGGGGTACGGTGAACACTGAAGCTTTCTTT. It encodes CASSPGRGTVNTEAFF. This chain connects TRBV7-3 to TRBJ1-1; D is unresolved. The germline gives CDR1 SGHTA, CDR2 FQGTGA. The germline V and J ends were trimmed by 5 bases and 0 bases, with 16 bases remaining between them. The CDR3 covers 16 residues.

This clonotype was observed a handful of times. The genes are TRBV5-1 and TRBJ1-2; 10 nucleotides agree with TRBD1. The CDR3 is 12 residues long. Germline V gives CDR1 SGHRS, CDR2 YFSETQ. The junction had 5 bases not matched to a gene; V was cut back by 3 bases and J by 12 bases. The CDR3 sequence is CASSWGTGEHTF. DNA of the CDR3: TGCGCCAGCAGCTGGGGGACAGGGGAGCACACCTTC.

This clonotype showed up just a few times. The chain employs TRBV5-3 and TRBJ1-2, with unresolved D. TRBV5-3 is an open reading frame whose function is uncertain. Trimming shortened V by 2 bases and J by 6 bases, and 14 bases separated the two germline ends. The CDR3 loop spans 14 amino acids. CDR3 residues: CARSLVSWDDGYTF. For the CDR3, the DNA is TGTGCCAGAAGCTTAGTATCCTGGGATGATGGCTACACCTTC.

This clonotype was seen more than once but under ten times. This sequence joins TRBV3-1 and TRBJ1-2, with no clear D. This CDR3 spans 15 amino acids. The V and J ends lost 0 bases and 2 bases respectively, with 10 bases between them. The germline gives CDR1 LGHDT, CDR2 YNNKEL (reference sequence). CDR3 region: CASSQDAVTNYGYTF. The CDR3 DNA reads TGTGCCAGCAGCCAAGATGCGGTGACCAACTATGGCTACACCTTC.

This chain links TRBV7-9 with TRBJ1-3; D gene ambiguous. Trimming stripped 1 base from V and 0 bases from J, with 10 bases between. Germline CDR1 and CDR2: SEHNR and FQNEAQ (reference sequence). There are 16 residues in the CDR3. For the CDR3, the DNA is TGTGCCAGCAGCTTAGGAGGGCTCGTCTCTGGAAACACCATATATTTT. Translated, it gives CASSLGGLVSGNTIYF. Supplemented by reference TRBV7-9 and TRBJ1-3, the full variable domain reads DTGVSQNPRHKITKRGQNVTFRCDPISEHNRLYWYRQTLGQGPEFLTYFQNEAQLEKSRLLSDRFSAERPKGSFSTLEIQRTEQGDSAMYLCASSLGGLVSGNTIYFGEGSWLTVV.

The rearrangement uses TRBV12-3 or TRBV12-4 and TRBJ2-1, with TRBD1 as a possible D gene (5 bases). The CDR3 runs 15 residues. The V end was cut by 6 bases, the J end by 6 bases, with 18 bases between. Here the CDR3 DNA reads TGTGCCAGCAGGGACCTTCGACAGAATATCAATGAGCAGTTCTTC. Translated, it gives CASRDLRQNINEQFF.

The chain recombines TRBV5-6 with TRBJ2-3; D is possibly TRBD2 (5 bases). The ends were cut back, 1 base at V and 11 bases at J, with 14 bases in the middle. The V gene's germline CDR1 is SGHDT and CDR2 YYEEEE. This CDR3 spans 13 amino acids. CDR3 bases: TGTGCCAGCAGCTTGATAGCGCAGAATGGGCAGTATTTT. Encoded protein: CASSLIAQNGQYF. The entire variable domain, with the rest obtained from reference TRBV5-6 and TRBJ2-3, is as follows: DAGVTQSPTHLIKTRGQQVTLRCSPKSGHDTVSWYQQALGQGPQFIFQYYEEEERQRGNFPDRFSGHQFPNYSSELNVNALLLGDSALYLCASSLIAQNGQYFGPGTRLTVL.

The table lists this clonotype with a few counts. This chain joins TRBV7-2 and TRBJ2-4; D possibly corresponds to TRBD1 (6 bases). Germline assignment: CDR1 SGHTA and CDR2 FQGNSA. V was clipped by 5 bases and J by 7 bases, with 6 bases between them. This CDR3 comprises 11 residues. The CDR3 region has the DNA TGTGCCAGCAGCCAGGGGAACATTCAGTACTTC. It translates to CASSQGNIQYF. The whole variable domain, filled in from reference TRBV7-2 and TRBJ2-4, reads GAGVSQSPSNKVTEKGKDVELRCDPISGHTALYWYRQSLGQGLEFLIYFQGNSAPDKSGLPSDRFSAERTGGSVSTLTIQRTQQEDSAVYLCASSQGNIQYFGAGTRLSVL.

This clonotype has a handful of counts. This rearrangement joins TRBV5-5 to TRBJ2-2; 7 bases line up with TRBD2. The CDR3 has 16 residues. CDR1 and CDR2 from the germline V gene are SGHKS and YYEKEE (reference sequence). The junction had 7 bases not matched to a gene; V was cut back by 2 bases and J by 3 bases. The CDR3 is CASSFSGLADTGELFF. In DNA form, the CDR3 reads TGTGCCAGCAGCTTTTCTGGTCTAGCGGACACCGGGGAGCTGTTTTTT.

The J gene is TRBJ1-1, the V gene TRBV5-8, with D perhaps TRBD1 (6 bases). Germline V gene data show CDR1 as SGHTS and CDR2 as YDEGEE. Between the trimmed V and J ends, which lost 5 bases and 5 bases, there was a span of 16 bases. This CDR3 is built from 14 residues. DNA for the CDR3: TGTGCCAGCAGTTGGGACACAAGGGGAACTGAAGCTTTCTTT. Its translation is CASSWDTRGTEAFF.

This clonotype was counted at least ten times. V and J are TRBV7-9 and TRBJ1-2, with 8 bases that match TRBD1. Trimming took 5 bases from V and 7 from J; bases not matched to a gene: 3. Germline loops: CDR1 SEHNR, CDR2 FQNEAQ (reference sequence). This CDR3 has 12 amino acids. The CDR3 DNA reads TGTGCCAGCAGCCTTCAGGGGGCTGGCTACACCTTC. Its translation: CASSLQGAGYTF.

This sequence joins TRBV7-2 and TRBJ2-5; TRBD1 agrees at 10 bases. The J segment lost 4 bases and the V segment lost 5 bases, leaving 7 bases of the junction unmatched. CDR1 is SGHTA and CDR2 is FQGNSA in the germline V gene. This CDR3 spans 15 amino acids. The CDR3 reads CASSRDRGYLETQYF. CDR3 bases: TGTGCCAGCAGCCGGGACAGGGGATATCTAGAGACCCAGTACTTC.

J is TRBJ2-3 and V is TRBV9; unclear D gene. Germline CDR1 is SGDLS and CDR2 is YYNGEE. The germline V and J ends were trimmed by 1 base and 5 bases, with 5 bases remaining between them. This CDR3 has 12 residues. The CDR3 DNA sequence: TGTGCCAGCAGCGTAAGTGAAGATACGCAGTATTTT. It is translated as CASSVSEDTQYF.